A selection of T cell receptor beta chains follows, all from one sample in a study of T cell responses to AZD1222 COVID-19 vaccine. Sequencing was performed with immunoSEQ multiplex PCR; in TCRdb, only in-frame clones are kept and a portion is missing. Among about 86,000 clones, approximately 90% were seen once, and the ten largest hold approximately 5%. Material: peripheral blood, obtained 28 days after the second AZD1222 dose. These receptors were obtained from an adult who received the AZD1222 COVID-19 vaccine. Each CDR3 is given with its conserved first and last residue. The D gene is left open where the match is weak. Some rows have no size entry. The others give once, few or many, or a class for an expanded clone.

clone size: NA
D gene: NA
V gene: TRBV5-1
J gene: TRBJ1-6
CDR3 DNA: TGCGCCAGCAGCTTGGACACAGGGACTTCACCCCTCCACTTT
CDR3 protein: CASSLDTGTSPLHF

clone size: NA
D gene: NA
V gene: TRBV14
J gene: TRBJ2-7
CDR3 DNA: TGTGCCAGCAGCCAAGGGGTGGTGTGGTACGAGCAGTACTTC
CDR3 protein: CASSQGVVWYEQYF

clone size: NA
D gene: NA
V gene: TRBV11-1
J gene: TRBJ2-3
CDR3 DNA: TGTGCCAGCAGCCCGGACCAGCGGGCGCAGTATTTT
CDR3 protein: CASSPDQRAQYF

clone size: NA
D gene: NA
V gene: TRBV7-6
J gene: TRBJ2-1
CDR3 DNA: TGTGCCAGCAGCGCGGGTAATGAGCAGTTCTTC
CDR3 protein: CASSAGNEQFF

clone size: NA
D gene: TRBD1
V gene: TRBV27
J gene: TRBJ1-2
CDR3 DNA: TGTGCCAGCAGGGCGCTAAGCCGGGACAGGGCGTTCGGCTACACCTTC
CDR3 protein: CASRALSRDRAFGYTF

clone size: NA
D gene: NA
V gene: TRBV6-5
J gene: TRBJ2-7
CDR3 DNA: TGTGCCAGCAGTTACGACCAGGGTAGCCTCTACGAGCAGTACTTC
CDR3 protein: CASSYDQGSLYEQYF

clone size: NA
D gene: NA
V gene: TRBV28
J gene: TRBJ1-5
CDR3 DNA: TGTGCCAGCAGTTCTCCGGGGGCCAGCAATCAGCCCCAGCATTTT
CDR3 protein: CASSSPGASNQPQHF

clone size: NA
D gene: NA
V gene: TRBV29-1
J gene: TRBJ2-3
CDR3 DNA: TGCAGCGTTGAAGGGCGGAGCACAGATACGCAGTATTTT
CDR3 protein: CSVEGRSTDTQYF

clone size: NA
D gene: TRBD2
V gene: TRBV4-3
J gene: TRBJ2-3
CDR3 DNA: TGCGCCAGCAGCTCAGCGGGGGATGCAGATACGCAGTATTTT
CDR3 protein: CASSSAGDADTQYF

clone size: NA
D gene: NA
V gene: TRBV7-9
J gene: TRBJ2-5
CDR3 DNA: TGTGCCAGCAGCTTAGCGAGTGGGCTAGTCGAGACCCAGTACTTC
CDR3 protein: CASSLASGLVETQYF

clone size: NA
D gene: NA
V gene: TRBV7-8
J gene: TRBJ2-5
CDR3 DNA: TGTGCCAGCAGCCGTACCGACAGGTCCGGGACCCAGTACTTC
CDR3 protein: CASSRTDRSGTQYF

clone size: NA
D gene: NA
V gene: TRBV5-4
J gene: TRBJ1-1
CDR3 DNA: TGTGCCAGCAGCTCGAGATTGGGCACTGAAGCTTTCTTT
CDR3 protein: CASSSRLGTEAFF

clone size: NA
D gene: TRBD1
V gene: TRBV19
J gene: TRBJ2-1
CDR3 DNA: TGTGCCAGGATAAAGACAGGGTTTGTCGATGAGCAGTTCTTC
CDR3 protein: CARIKTGFVDEQFF

clone size: NA
D gene: NA
V gene: TRBV6-5
J gene: TRBJ2-1
CDR3 DNA: TGTGCCAGCAGCAGAGGACAGTACAATGAGCAGTTCTTC
CDR3 protein: CASSRGQYNEQFF

clone size: once
D gene: TRBD1
V gene: TRBV6-5
J gene: TRBJ2-3
CDR3 DNA: TGTGCCAGCAGTATCGGGACAGGGTACACAGATACGCAGTATTTT
CDR3 protein: CASSIGTGYTDTQYF

clone size: few
D gene: TRBD1
V gene: TRBV12-3/TRBV12-4
J gene: TRBJ1-2
CDR3 DNA: TGTGCCAGTCCAGGGGAACAGGGGAGCGGCTACACCTTC
CDR3 protein: CASPGEQGSGYTF

clone size: few
D gene: NA
V gene: TRBV20-1
J gene: TRBJ1-1
CDR3 DNA: TGCAGTGCTAGTCGGGGGGCCACTGAAGCTTTCTTT
CDR3 protein: CSASRGATEAFF

clone size: NA
D gene: NA
V gene: TRBV4-2
J gene: TRBJ1-5
CDR3 DNA: TGTGCCAGCAGCCAAAACGAGGGACAAAGCAATCAGCCCCAGCATTTT
CDR3 protein: CASSQNEGQSNQPQHF

clone size: NA
D gene: TRBD1
V gene: TRBV11-1
J gene: TRBJ1-2
CDR3 DNA: TGTGCCAGCTCGGGGGGGACAGCGAATAACTATGGCTACACCTTC
CDR3 protein: CASSGGTANNYGYTF

clone size: once
D gene: NA
V gene: TRBV10-3
J gene: TRBJ2-2
CDR3 DNA: TGTGCCATCAGTGAGTCAGGGAAGACCGGGGAGCTGTTTTTT
CDR3 protein: CAISESGKTGELFF

clone size: NA
D gene: NA
V gene: TRBV6-5
J gene: TRBJ1-6
CDR3 DNA: TGTGCCAGCAGTACCCAGACCCATTCACCCCTCCACTTT
CDR3 protein: CASSTQTHSPLHF

clone size: NA
D gene: NA
V gene: TRBV5-1
J gene: TRBJ2-7
CDR3 DNA: TGCGCCAGCAGCTTGGTATCGGGGGCGATTGACGAGCAGTACTTC
CDR3 protein: CASSLVSGAIDEQYF